Given below is one T cell receptor (beta chain) in context. The antigen is undetermined. The sample belongs to a study of post-analysis software for immune sequencing data. Background on the study: Relapsing-remitting, secondary progressive and progressive-relapsing forms of multiple sclerosis all featured among disease courses.

This CDR3 contains 14 residues. V was clipped by 4 bases and J by 9 bases; unmatched bases: 8. Per the germline V gene, CDR1 is SNHLY and CDR2 is FYNNEI. Study-level findings and limits: Normalized Chao1 diversity was significantly lower in multiple sclerosis patients than in controls. The study found TRBV5-6, TRBV5-1 and TRBV20-1 among about five TRBV segments more frequent in patients than controls.

Unique molecular identifiers featured in each of the TCR beta cDNA libraries. When about 1 to 11 million T cells were used, they gave about 550,000 cDNA molecules. TCRdb fed the PCR reads into MiXCR, producing one record per CDR3 protein. The sample yields about 770,000 distinct CDR3 sequences, around 45% seen once. This TCR was sampled from a girl aged 10-17 years with multiple sclerosis. Sequenced sample: blood. V and J are TRBV2 and TRBJ2-7; 11 bases are a match to TRBD2. CDR3 DNA: TGTGCCAGCAGTGCAATACTAGCGGGGGACTGGCAGTACTTC. Its translation is CASSAILAGDWQYF. The full variable domain, completed using reference TRBV2 and TRBJ2-7, is EPEVTQTPSHQVTQMGQEVILRCVPISNHLYFYWYRQILGQKVEFLVSFYNNEISEKSEIFDDQFSVERPDGSNFTLKIRSTKLEDSAMYFCASSAILAGDWQYFGPGTRLTVT.